This T cell receptor (beta chain) was sequenced for a study of T cell clusters in autoimmune cytopenias. Germline V CDR1 and CDR2: GTSNPN, SVGIG (reference sequence). The CDR3 contains 14 residues. TRB rearrangements were amplified by touch-down multiplex PCR with mixed TRB-A/B primers. No DNA is given; TCRdb re-called the multiplex PCR reads and lists each CDR3 protein once. Its clone listing holds more than 6,000 distinct CDR3 sequences. Each sample's input was 250 to 300 ng genomic DNA, 30,000 to 45,000 genome equivalents. The same data also went into a second study, on T cell repertoires in aging, cancer and after chemotherapy. That investigation notes: In cancer patients, declining TCR diversity with age involved lost richness and lost evenness.

Material for sequencing was peripheral blood. The J gene is TRBJ2-2, the V gene TRBV30; the TCRdb call, TRBD1, lacks DNA for checking. The origin of this receptor is a human donor in good health. This CDR3 reads CAWRGGGGLGELFF.